This T cell receptor (beta chain) was profiled in a study of blood T cell repertoires in COVID-19. Study details: COVID-19 samples from acute and convalescent phases originated in the United States, Italy and Spain. Nucleic acid was either cDNA or gDNA, and it came from T cells, B-cell-depleted T cells, or PBMCs.

Per the original methods: Quantification of nucleated cells was approximated via reference gene primer amplification. Repertoires were generated with immunoSEQ multiplex PCR, while TCRdb's copy carries only in-frame clones and drops some. Clone size and the V and J calls come from that table; the DNA yielded D and trimming. Among about 260,000 clones listed, roughly nine tenths were seen once. The sample consisted of peripheral blood. The TCR originated in a man aged 35 to 55 with active or convalescent COVID-19.

The DNA for the CDR3 is TGTGCCTGGAGTCGAGGATTCGGTAACTATGGCTACACCTTC. Protein: CAWSRGFGNYGYTF. This chain uses TRBV30 with TRBJ1-2; D is undetermined. The V end lost 2 bases, the J end lost 1 base, and 11 bases lay between the germline ends. Germline V gene sequence: CDR1 GTSNPN, CDR2 SVGIG (reference sequence). The CDR3 runs 14 residues.